The entry that follows covers one T cell receptor (beta chain) sequence. Antigen specificity is unknown. This record comes from a study of T cell repertoires in cytomegalovirus infection. On the study more broadly: CMV epitopes that were recently identified and HLA-C-restricted were used alongside well-studied HLA-B-restricted ones.

TCRdb reprocessed the reads via MiXCR and lists one record per CDR3 protein. Of around 140,000 distinct CDR3 sequences detected, roughly a third appear once; the ten largest clones hold roughly 50%. The germline V gene has CDR1 SGHTA and CDR2 FQGNSA. The CDR3 has 15 amino acids. V dropped 2 bases and J dropped 0 bases, with 10 bases sitting between them. The V and J genes are TRBV7-2 and TRBJ1-2; tentatively, D is TRBD1 (5 bases). The specimen comprised CD8+ T cells from cultured PBMCs, sampled from culture after CMV antigen stimulation. The clonotype originates from a human donor in good health (CMV status not recorded). Some clones in this sample may be carry-over from other donors' samples. The CDR3 loop reads CASSLWDVANYGYTF. CDR3 DNA sequence: TGTGCCAGCAGCTTATGGGACGTTGCTAACTATGGCTACACCTTC.